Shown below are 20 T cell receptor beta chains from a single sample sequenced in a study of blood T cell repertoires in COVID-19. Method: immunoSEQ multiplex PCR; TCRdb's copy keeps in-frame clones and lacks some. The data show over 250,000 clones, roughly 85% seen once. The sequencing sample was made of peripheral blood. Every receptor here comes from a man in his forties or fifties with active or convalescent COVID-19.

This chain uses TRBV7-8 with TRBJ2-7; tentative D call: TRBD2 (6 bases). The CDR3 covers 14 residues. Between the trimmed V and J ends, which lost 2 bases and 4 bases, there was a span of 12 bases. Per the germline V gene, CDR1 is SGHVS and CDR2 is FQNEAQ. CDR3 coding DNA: TGTGCCAGCAGCTTAACCCTAGCGAGATACGAGCAGTACTTC. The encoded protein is CASSLTLARYEQYF.

The CDR3 DNA sequence: TGTGCCAGCAGCCCAAACAGGGGAGTCAATGAGCAGTTCTTC. Translated: CASSPNRGVNEQFF. V gene TRBV5-4 combines with J gene TRBJ2-1; TRBD1 agrees at 7 bases. CDR3 size: 14 residues. Per the germline V gene, CDR1 is SGHNT and CDR2 is YYREEE (reference sequence). Trimming at V came to 4 bases and at J to 6 bases, leaving 7 bases not matched to a gene.

CDR3 sequence reads: CAISPGQLSNYGYTF. The CDR3 nucleotides are TGTGCCATCAGCCCGGGACAGTTGTCTAACTATGGCTACACCTTC. V usage is TRBV10-3 and J usage is TRBJ1-2; 7 nucleotides agree with TRBD1. The CDR3 has 15 amino acids. The germline V gene encodes CDR1 ENHRY and CDR2 SYGVKD. Trimming cost V 6 bases and J 0 bases; bases outside gene matches: 7.

The CDR3 sequence is CASRVAGAHNEQFF. The CDR3 bases are TGTGCCAGCAGAGTAGCGGGGGCCCACAATGAGCAGTTCTTC. The chain recombines TRBV28 with TRBJ2-1, with TRBD2 matching over 9 bases. Germline V gene data show CDR1 as MDHEN and CDR2 as SYDVKM. This CDR3 is built from 14 residues. V lost 6 bases to trimming and J lost 5 bases; unmatched junction nucleotides: 5.

The CDR3 sequence: CASSLFGGQPDTQYF. As DNA, the CDR3 is TGTGCCAGCAGTTTATTTGGGGGACAGCCAGATACGCAGTATTTT. The chain has TRBV27 and TRBJ2-3; 7 nucleotides match TRBD1. The V segment lost 1 base and the J segment 4 bases; nucleotides outside the gene matches: 5. The germline gives CDR1 MNHEY, CDR2 SMNVEV (reference sequence). The CDR3 is 15 residues long.

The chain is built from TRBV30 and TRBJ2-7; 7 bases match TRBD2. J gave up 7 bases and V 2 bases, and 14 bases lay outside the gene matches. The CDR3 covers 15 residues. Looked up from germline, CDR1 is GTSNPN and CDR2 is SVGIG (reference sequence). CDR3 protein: CAWSPGGEGTTEQYF. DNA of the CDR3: TGTGCCTGGAGTCCTGGGGGGGAGGGCACTACGGAGCAGTACTTC.

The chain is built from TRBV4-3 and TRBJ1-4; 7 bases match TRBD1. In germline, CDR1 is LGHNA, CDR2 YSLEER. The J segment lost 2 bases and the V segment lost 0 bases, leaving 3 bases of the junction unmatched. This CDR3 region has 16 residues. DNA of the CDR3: TGCGCCAGCAGCCAAGACAGACAGGGCACTAATGAAAAACTGTTTTTT. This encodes CASSQDRQGTNEKLFF.

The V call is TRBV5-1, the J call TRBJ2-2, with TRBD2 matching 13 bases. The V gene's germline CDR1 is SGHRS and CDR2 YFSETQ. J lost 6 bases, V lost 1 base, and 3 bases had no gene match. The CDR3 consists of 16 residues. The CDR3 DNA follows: TGCGCCAGCAGCTTGACTAGCGGGAGGGCCGCCGGGGAGCTGTTTTTT. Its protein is CASSLTSGRAAGELFF.

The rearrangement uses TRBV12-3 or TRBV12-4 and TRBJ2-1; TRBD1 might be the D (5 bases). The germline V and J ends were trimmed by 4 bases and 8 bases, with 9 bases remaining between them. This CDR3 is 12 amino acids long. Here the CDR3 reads CASSSIRDEQFF. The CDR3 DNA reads TGTGCCAGCAGTTCAATCAGGGATGAGCAGTTCTTC.

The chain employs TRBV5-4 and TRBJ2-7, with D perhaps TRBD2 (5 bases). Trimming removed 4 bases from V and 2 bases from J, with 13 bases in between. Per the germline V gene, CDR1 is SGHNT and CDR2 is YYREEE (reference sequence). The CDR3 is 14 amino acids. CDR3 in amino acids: CASSRTGNTYEQYF. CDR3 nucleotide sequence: TGTGCCAGCAGCCGGACGGGGAATACCTACGAGCAGTACTTC.

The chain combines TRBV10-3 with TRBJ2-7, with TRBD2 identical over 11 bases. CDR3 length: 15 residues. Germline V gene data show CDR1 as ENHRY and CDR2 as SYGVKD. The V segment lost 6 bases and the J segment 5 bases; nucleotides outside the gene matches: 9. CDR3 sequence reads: CAISPSGRTFDEQYF. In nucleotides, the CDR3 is TGTGCCATCAGCCCTAGCGGGAGGACGTTCGACGAGCAGTACTTC.

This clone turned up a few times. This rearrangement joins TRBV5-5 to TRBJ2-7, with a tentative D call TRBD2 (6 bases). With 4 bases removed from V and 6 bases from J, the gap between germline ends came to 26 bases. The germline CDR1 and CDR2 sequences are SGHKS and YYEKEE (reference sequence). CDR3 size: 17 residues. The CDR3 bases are TGTGCCAGCAGCCCACGCTTGGGGGTAGCGGCCCTCGCCGAGCAGTACTTC. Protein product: CASSPRLGVAALAEQYF.

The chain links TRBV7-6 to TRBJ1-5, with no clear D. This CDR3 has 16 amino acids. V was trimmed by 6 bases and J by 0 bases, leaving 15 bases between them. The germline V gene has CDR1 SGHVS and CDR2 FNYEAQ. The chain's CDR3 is CASSGTDTDSNQPQHF. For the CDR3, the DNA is TGTGCCAGCAGTGGTACAGACACCGATAGCAATCAGCCCCAGCATTTT. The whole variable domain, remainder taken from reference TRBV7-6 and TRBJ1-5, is GAGVSQSPRYKVTKRGQDVALRCDPISGHVSLYWYRQALGQGPEFLTYFNYEAQQDKSGLPNDRFSAERPEGSISTLTIQRTEQRDSAMYRCASSGTDTDSNQPQHFGDGTRLSIL.

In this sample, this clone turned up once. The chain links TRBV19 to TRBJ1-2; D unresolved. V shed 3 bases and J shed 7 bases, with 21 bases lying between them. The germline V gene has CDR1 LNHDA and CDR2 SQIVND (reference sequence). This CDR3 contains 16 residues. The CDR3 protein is CASSIRSPRQRTGYTF. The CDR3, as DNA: TGTGCCAGTAGTATCCGGTCGCCCAGACAACGAACTGGCTACACCTTC.

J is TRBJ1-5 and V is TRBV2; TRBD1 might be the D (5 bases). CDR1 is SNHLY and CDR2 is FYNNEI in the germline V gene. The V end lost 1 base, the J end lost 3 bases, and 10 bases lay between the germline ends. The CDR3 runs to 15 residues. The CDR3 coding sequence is TGTGCCAGCAGTGAAGTAGGGGCCAACAATCAGCCCCAGCATTTT. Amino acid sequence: CASSEVGANNQPQHF.

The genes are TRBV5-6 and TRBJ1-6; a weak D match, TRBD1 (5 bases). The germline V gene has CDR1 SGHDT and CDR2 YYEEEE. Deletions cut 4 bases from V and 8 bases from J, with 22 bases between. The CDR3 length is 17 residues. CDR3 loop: CASSVTLVGAEDSPLHF. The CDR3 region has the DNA TGTGCCAGCAGCGTCACCCTCGTAGGGGCGGAAGATTCACCCCTCCACTTT.

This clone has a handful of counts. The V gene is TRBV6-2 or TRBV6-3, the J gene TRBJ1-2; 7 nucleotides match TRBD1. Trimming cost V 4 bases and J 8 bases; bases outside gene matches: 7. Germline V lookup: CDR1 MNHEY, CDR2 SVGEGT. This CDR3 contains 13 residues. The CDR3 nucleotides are TGTGCCAGCAGTTTCGACAGGGATCGGGGCTACACCTTC. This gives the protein CASSFDRDRGYTF.

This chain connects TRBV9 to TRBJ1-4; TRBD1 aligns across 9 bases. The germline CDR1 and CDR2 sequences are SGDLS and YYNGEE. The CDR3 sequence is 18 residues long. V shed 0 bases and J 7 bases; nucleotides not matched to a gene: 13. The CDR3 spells CASSVVVRDREFSEKLFF. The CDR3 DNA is TGTGCCAGCAGCGTAGTAGTCAGGGACAGGGAATTTAGTGAAAAACTGTTTTTT.

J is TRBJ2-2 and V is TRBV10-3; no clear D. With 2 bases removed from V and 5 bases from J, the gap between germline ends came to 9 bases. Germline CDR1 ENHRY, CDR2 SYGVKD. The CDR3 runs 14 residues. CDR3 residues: CAISELVQTGELFF. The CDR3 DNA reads TGTGCCATCAGTGAGCTAGTTCAAACCGGGGAGCTGTTTTTT.

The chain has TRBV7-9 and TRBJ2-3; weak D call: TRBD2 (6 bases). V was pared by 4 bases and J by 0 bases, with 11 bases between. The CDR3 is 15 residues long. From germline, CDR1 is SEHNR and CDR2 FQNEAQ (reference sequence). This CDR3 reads CASSSLASSTDTQYF. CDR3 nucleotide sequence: TGTGCCAGCAGCTCGCTAGCGTCTAGCACAGATACGCAGTATTTT.